The present TCR beta chain was sequenced within a study of cytomegalovirus exposure and HLA in healthy donors. Sequencing used immunoSEQ multiplex PCR; TCRdb keeps in-frame clones, though not all of them. The sample contains 200,000 to 250,000 clones, roughly 83% of which appear only once. CDR3 size: 15 residues. Trimming took 7 bases from V and 0 from J; bases not matched to a gene: 9. Germline V gives CDR1 MDHEN, CDR2 SYDVKM. This clonotype was obtained from a woman aged 18-29 years in good health and CMV-seronegative. Material: PBMCs. J is TRBJ2-7 and V is TRBV28, with 7 bases aligning to TRBD2. DNA of the CDR3: TGTGCCAGCACTCCTGCCCGCGGGAGCTCCTACGAGCAGTACTTC. Encoded protein: CASTPARGSSYEQYF.